This entry is about one T cell receptor beta chain. What it recognizes is unknown. Repertoires were generated with immunoSEQ multiplex PCR, while TCRdb's copy carries only in-frame clones and drops some. The data show roughly 120,000 clones, around 82% seen once. This entry belongs to a study of T cell responses to AZD1222 COVID-19 vaccine. General study findings and limits: At baseline, seropositivity was found in only a handful of AZD1222 recipients. The peak T cell response came first, and repertoires were sampled only after it.

This sequence was found in an adult in good health. The material sequenced was peripheral blood, taken on day 0 of AZD1222 vaccination.

CDR3 sequence (DNA): TGTGCCAGCAGCCCGAAGGGACAGGGGAACACTGAAGCTTTCTTT. As protein: CASSPKGQGNTEAFF. This chain links TRBV28 with TRBJ1-1; TRBD1 matches at 9 bases. The J segment lost 1 base and the V segment lost 6 bases, leaving 6 bases of the junction unmatched. The V gene's germline CDR1 is MDHEN and CDR2 SYDVKM. This CDR3 has 15 amino acids.